This TCR beta chain came from a study of a mutant IDH1 vaccine in newly diagnosed glioma. From germline, CDR1 is SGHNT and CDR2 YYREEE (reference sequence). The CDR3 is made up of 15 amino acids. V shed 7 bases and J 4 bases; nucleotides not matched to a gene: 7. This clone was counted only a few times. Regarding time point: baseline, week 1 (first vaccination visit). Treatment reported: pre-vaccination baseline after standard-of-care therapy. Clones were sequenced by immunoSEQ multiplex PCR, and TCRdb holds only the in-frame ones, with some missing. This sample carries 15,000 to 20,000 clones, roughly 80% of them seen once, and the ten largest clones take 10%.

This sequence joins TRBV5-4 and TRBJ2-2; TRBD2 aligns across 10 bases. The sequences come from PBMCs, collected from a glioma patient treated with radiotherapy, temozolomide or both. This clonotype was obtained from a man aged 40-55 years with glioma. CDR3 sequence: CASRSSGSPTGELFF. Here the CDR3 DNA reads TGTGCCAGCCGCTCTAGCGGGAGTCCCACCGGGGAGCTGTTTTTT.